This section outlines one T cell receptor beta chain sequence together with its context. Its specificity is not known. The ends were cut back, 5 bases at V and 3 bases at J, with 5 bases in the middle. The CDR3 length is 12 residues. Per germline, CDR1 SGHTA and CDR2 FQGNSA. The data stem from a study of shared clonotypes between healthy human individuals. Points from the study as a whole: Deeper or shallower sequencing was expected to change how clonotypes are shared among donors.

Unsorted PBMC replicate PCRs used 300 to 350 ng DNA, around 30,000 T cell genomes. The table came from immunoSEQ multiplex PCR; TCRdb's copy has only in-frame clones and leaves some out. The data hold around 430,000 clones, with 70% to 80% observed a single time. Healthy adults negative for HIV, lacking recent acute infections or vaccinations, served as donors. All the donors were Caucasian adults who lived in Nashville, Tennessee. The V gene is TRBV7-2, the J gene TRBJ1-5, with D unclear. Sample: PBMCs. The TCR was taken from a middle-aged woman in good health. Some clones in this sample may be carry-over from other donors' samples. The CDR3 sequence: CASSPNNQPQHF. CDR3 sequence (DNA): TGTGCCAGCAGCCCAAACAATCAGCCCCAGCATTTT. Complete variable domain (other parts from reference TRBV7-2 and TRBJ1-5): GAGVSQSPSNKVTEKGKDVELRCDPISGHTALYWYRQSLGQGLEFLIYFQGNSAPDKSGLPSDRFSAERTGGSVSTLTIQRTQQEDSAVYLCASSPNNQPQHFGDGTRLSIL.